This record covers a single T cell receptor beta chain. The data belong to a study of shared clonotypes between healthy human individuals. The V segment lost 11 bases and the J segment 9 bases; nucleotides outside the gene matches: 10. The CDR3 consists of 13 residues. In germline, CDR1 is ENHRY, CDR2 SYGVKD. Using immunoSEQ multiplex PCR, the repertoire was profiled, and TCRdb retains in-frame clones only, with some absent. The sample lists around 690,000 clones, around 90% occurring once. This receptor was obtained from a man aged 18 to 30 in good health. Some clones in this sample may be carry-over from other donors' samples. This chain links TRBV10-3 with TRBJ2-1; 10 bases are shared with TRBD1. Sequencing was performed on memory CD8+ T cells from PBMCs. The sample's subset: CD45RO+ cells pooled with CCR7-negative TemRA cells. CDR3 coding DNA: TGTGCCTCCAGCGGGGACAGGGGCGGTGAGCAGTTCTTC. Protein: CASSGDRGGEQFF.